This entry concerns a single T cell receptor beta chain. Its specificity is not known. Per germline, CDR1 SGHRS and CDR2 YFSETQ. The CDR3 is 16 residues long. Trimming cost V 4 bases and J 0 bases, with 16 bases left between them. TCRdb reprocessed the 5' RACE reads via MiXCR and lists one record per CDR3 protein. The sample gives a few hundred thousand distinct CDR3 sequences, roughly 3.9% of which show up once; 20% to 25% is in the top ten. The data are from a study of T cells after yellow fever vaccination. Study results and limitations: Sorted repertoires could include abundant contaminating clonotypes from bulk cells. Most clones from primary vaccination were detected again post-booster (roughly 95% CD4, 88% CD8). Overall, a small share of clonotypes was seen in both CD4 and CD8 compartments. Weaker overall, the secondary response nonetheless peaked faster (day 5 versus 15).

Sample: PBMCs, taken 5 days after the yellow fever booster vaccination. This chain uses TRBV5-1 with TRBJ2-5; possibly TRBD1 or TRBD2 for D (5 bases each). This receptor was identified in a man between 18 and 29 years old who received the YFV17D yellow fever vaccine. Written as DNA, the CDR3 is TGCGCCAGCAGCCCACGGAGAGGGGCGTACCAAGAGACCCAGTACTTC. Translating gives CASSPRRGAYQETQYF.